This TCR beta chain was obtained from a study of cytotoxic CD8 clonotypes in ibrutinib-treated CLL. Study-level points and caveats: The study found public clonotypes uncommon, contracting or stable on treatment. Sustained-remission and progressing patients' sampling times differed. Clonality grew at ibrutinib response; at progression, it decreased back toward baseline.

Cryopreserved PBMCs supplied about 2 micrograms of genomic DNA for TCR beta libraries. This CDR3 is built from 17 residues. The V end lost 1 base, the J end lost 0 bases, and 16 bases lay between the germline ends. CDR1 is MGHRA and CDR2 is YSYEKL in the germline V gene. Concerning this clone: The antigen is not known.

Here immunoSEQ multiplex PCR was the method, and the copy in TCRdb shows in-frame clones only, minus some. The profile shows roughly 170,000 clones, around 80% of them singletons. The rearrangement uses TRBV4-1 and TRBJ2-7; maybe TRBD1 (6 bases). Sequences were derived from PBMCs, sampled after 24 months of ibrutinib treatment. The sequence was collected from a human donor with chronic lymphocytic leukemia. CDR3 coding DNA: TGCGCCAGCAGCCAAGCGCCCCCGGGACACAGCTCCTACGAGCAGTACTTC. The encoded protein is CASSQAPPGHSSYEQYF.